The entry below gives a single T cell receptor beta chain sequence along with its context. Participants, about 18 to 95 years old, spanned under 30 US areas. Profiling relied on immunoSEQ multiplex PCR, and the TCRdb table lists in-frame clones only, not all of them. The sample carries around 250,000 clones, around 84% recorded once. These data belong to a study of blood T cell repertoires in COVID-19. Study information: Some COVID-19 samples were acute and others convalescent; all came from the United States, Italy and Spain.

Trimming cost V 4 bases and J 0 bases; bases outside gene matches: 10. This CDR3 spans 17 amino acids. The germline V gene encodes CDR1 MDHEN and CDR2 SYDVKM. The chain is built from TRBV28 and TRBJ1-1; TRBD1 matches at 8 bases. The sequencing input was PBMCs or T cells enriched from blood (not recorded which). The receptor was derived from a man younger than 45 with acute COVID-19. Here the CDR3 DNA reads TGTGCCAGCAGTTCAGGGGGCGGACCACTAATGAACACTGAAGCTTTCTTT. Its translation is CASSSGGGPLMNTEAFF.